This TCR beta chain was retrieved from a study of blood T cell repertoires in COVID-19. Overall study: Some COVID-19 samples were acute and others convalescent; all came from the United States, Italy and Spain.

This clone was seen only a few times. Across about 22 US areas, participants ranged in age from 18 to 89 years. Researchers sorted participants into cohorts using their self-reported clinical history. Original methodology: Reference gene primer amplification in the assay estimated nucleated cell counts. Data came from immunoSEQ multiplex PCR; TCRdb stores just in-frame clones and leaves some out. Clonal size and the V and J genes are those of that table, whereas D and trimming came from the DNA. This table has roughly 280,000 clones, roughly 90% appearing once. Trimming shortened V by 3 bases and J by 6 bases, and 17 bases separated the two germline ends. Germline V gene sequence: CDR1 KGHSH, CDR2 LQKENI. The CDR3 is 15 residues long.

V and J are TRBV18 and TRBJ1-2, with a tentative D call TRBD1 (6 bases). The TCR was taken from a woman aged 55-70 years who had recovered from COVID-19. Material: PBMCs or T cells enriched from blood (not recorded which). The CDR3: CASSPTGQHDDGYTF. CDR3 DNA sequence: TGTGCCAGCTCACCTACAGGGCAACACGACGATGGCTACACCTTC.